Below are 5 T cell receptor beta chains sequenced from a single sample in a study of T cells in Graves' hyperthyroidism and ophthalmopathy. From RNA transcripts, TCR beta CDR3 regions were amplified. Researchers ran a first-round RT-PCR on the TCR CDR3 using the HTBI primer set. MiXCR, run by TCRdb on the multiplex PCR reads, gives a single entry per CDR3 protein. The repertoire consists of some 800,000 distinct CDR3 sequences, with roughly 40% occurring once and the leading ten covering 7.5% to 9.5%. Material for sequencing was blood. These receptors were obtained from a man between 18 and 29 years old with Graves' hyperthyroidism.

The rearrangement uses TRBV2 and TRBJ2-7; D perhaps matches TRBD2 (6 bases). CDR1 is SNHLY and CDR2 is FYNNEI in the germline V gene. With 8 bases removed from V and 6 bases from J, the gap between germline ends came to 14 bases. The CDR3 loop spans 12 amino acids. CDR3 nucleotides: TGTGCCAGCGGGTTGAGGAGGGCCGAGCAGTACTTC. It is translated as CASGLRRAEQYF.

This clonotype was seen at least ten times. The V and J genes are TRBV10-3 and TRBJ2-7; TRBD2 matches at 9 bases. V lost 5 bases and J lost 6; bases outside the gene matches: 8. The length of the CDR3 is 14 residues. Germline loops: CDR1 ENHRY, CDR2 SYGVKD. The CDR3 protein is CAISFSGRFAEQYF. The CDR3 coding sequence is TGTGCCATCAGTTTCAGCGGGAGGTTCGCCGAGCAGTACTTC.

This clonotype was recorded a few times. The chain employs TRBV20-1 and TRBJ1-6; D not certain. CDR1 is DFQATT, CDR2 SNEGSKA, per germline (reference sequence). Trimming left V 0 bases short and J 0 bases short, with 9 bases between. CDR3 length equals 16 residues. DNA for the CDR3: TGCAGTGCTAGAGATAGGGCGAGCTCCTATAATTCACCCCTCCACTTT. Amino acid sequence: CSARDRASSYNSPLHF.

The chain uses TRBV7-2 and TRBJ1-2, with 8 bases lining up with TRBD1. With V trimmed by 1 base and J by 3 bases, 7 bases remained unmatched. This CDR3 region has 16 residues. Per the germline V gene, CDR1 is SGHTA and CDR2 is FQGNSA. The CDR3 loop reads CASSLVTGAAYYGYTF. Written as DNA, the CDR3 is TGTGCCAGCAGCTTAGTGACAGGGGCTGCTTACTATGGCTACACCTTC.

V is TRBV9 and J is TRBJ1-3; 9 bases line up with TRBD1. The CDR3 spans 15 residues. Germline values: CDR1 SGDLS, CDR2 YYNGEE. V shed 2 bases, J shed 6 bases, and the junction held 6 bases outside the gene matches. DNA for the CDR3: TGTGCCAGCAGCGTTGGACAGGGGAGTGCAAACACCATATATTTT. Its protein is CASSVGQGSANTIYF.